These 27 T cell receptor beta chains were sequenced from one sample in a study of PD-L1 blockade in urothelial cancer. Assay: immunoSEQ multiplex PCR; the TCRdb copy retains only in-frame clones and omits some. The sample lists about 120,000 clones, 85% to 90% seen once, with more than 1.5% in the top ten. As to time point: peripheral blood 6 weeks after treatment start. The source material was PBMCs, sampled around atezolizumab (anti-PD-L1) treatment. The receptors stem from a man in his sixties with urothelial cancer.

CDR3 nucleotide sequence: TGTGCCAGCAGCGAGCGGACAGGGATGCCAGATACGCAGTATTTT. Translated, it gives CASSERTGMPDTQYF. The chain employs TRBV9 and TRBJ2-3; the match to TRBD1 covers 8 bases. Germline V gene sequence: CDR1 SGDLS, CDR2 YYNGEE. With 3 bases clipped from V and 4 bases from J, the junction kept 7 bases outside the gene matches. The CDR3 covers 15 residues.

In its sample, this clone was seen a few times. This sequence joins TRBV5-6 and TRBJ1-2; D perhaps matches TRBD1 (5 bases). Deletions cut 1 base from V and 4 bases from J, with 14 bases between. This CDR3 comprises 15 residues. Germline lookup yields CDR1 SGHDT and CDR2 YYEEEE. As DNA, the CDR3 is TGTGCCAGCAGCTTGTCCGGCAGGGAGGTCTATGGCTACACCTTC. It encodes CASSLSGREVYGYTF. The full variable domain, its missing parts supplied by reference TRBV5-6 and TRBJ1-2, is DAGVTQSPTHLIKTRGQQVTLRCSPKSGHDTVSWYQQALGQGPQFIFQYYEEEERQRGNFPDRFSGHQFPNYSSELNVNALLLGDSALYLCASSLSGREVYGYTFGSGTRLTVV.

The chain is built from TRBV7-2 and TRBJ1-2; 9 nucleotides match TRBD1. Germline lookup yields CDR1 SGHTA and CDR2 FQGNSA. The CDR3 consists of 14 residues. V was pared by 4 bases and J by 8 bases, with 8 bases of the junction left unmatched. The CDR3 protein is CASSSQGAGAGYTF. CDR3 bases: TGTGCCAGCAGCTCACAGGGGGCCGGCGCGGGCTACACCTTC.

The V gene is TRBV4-1, the J gene TRBJ1-1; perhaps TRBD1 as D (5 bases). There are 14 residues in the CDR3. The V gene's germline CDR1 is MGHRA and CDR2 YSYEKL. V was clipped by 3 bases and J by 0 bases, with 8 bases between them. As DNA, the CDR3 is TGCGCCAGCAGCCAGGAAGGGGTGAACACTGAAGCTTTCTTT. Protein: CASSQEGVNTEAFF.

The gene calls are TRBV29-1 and TRBJ2-7, with 10 nucleotides matching TRBD1. The J segment lost 4 bases and the V segment lost 6 bases, leaving 9 bases of the junction unmatched. CDR3 length: 14 amino acids. Germline lookup yields CDR1 SQVTM and CDR2 ANQGSEA. The CDR3, as DNA: TGCAGCGTAAGCTGGGACAGGGGAAGGTACGAGCAGTACTTC. Residues: CSVSWDRGRYEQYF.

V and J are TRBV29-1 and TRBJ2-3; no definite D call. The germline CDR1 and CDR2 sequences are SQVTM and ANQGSEA. Deletions cut 4 bases from V and 7 bases from J, with 6 bases between. The CDR3 length is 10 residues. CDR3 residues: CSVGINTQYF. The CDR3 DNA sequence: TGCAGCGTTGGTATAAATACGCAGTATTTT.

This clone was found once. The chain recombines TRBV6-1 with TRBJ2-7; tentatively, D is TRBD1 (6 bases). Germline values: CDR1 MNHNS, CDR2 SASEGT. The CDR3 totals 13 residues. Trimming removed 9 bases at V and 2 bases at J, with 14 bases between. The CDR3 nucleotides read TGTGCCAGTTCCAGACAGGATGCCTACGAGCAGTACTTC. Its translation: CASSRQDAYEQYF.

This chain connects TRBV27 to TRBJ2-3; 11 nucleotides align to TRBD2. CDR3 length: 14 residues. CDR1 MNHEY and CDR2 SMNVEV come from the germline V gene (reference sequence). V shed 6 bases and J 8 bases; nucleotides not matched to a gene: 7. CDR3 DNA sequence: TGTGCCAGCAGACAACTAGCGGGAGCAGGTACGCAGTATTTT. This codes for CASRQLAGAGTQYF.

The genes are TRBV4-2 and TRBJ2-1, with D possibly TRBD2 on 6 matching bases. Per germline, CDR1 LGHNA and CDR2 YNFKEQ. Trimming took 0 bases from V and 4 from J, leaving 10 bases between them. There are 15 residues in the CDR3. CDR3 amino acids: CASSQEGGAYNEQFF. The CDR3 region has the DNA TGTGCCAGCAGCCAAGAGGGGGGAGCTTACAATGAGCAGTTCTTC.

The rearrangement uses TRBV9 and TRBJ1-1, with 7 bases matching TRBD1. Germline trimming cut 3 bases from V and 1 base from J; bases unmatched to any gene: 9. Germline V gene data show CDR1 as SGDLS and CDR2 as YYNGEE. There are 16 residues in the CDR3. The CDR3 nucleotides read TGTGCCAGCAGCGGCCCCGGAGGGGGCAGGAACACTGAAGCTTTCTTT. This encodes CASSGPGGGRNTEAFF.

The chain recombines TRBV18 with TRBJ2-2; a possible D gene is TRBD2 (5 bases). The CDR3 totals 17 residues. The V gene lost 3 bases and the J gene lost 3 bases, with 17 bases spanning the gap. Germline lookup yields CDR1 KGHSH and CDR2 LQKENI. The CDR3 bases are TGTGCCAGCTCACCGGAGGTGCTTAGCGCGTACACCGGGGAGCTGTTTTTT. Translated, it gives CASSPEVLSAYTGELFF.

The rearrangement joins TRBV11-1 to TRBJ2-3, with 8 bases aligning to TRBD2. V was clipped by 5 bases and J by 2 bases; unmatched bases: 6. Germline CDR1 and CDR2: SGHAT and FQDESV (reference sequence). The CDR3 has 15 residues. CDR3 nucleotide sequence: TGTGCCAGCAGCCCCACTAGCGGCCTCACAGATACGCAGTATTTT. Encoded protein: CASSPTSGLTDTQYF.

The J gene is TRBJ1-2, the V gene TRBV9; TRBD1 might be the D (6 bases). Deletions cut 0 bases from V and 5 bases from J, with 17 bases between. Germline-derived CDR1 and CDR2 are SGDLS and YYNGEE. The CDR3 has 16 residues. The CDR3 spells CASSVESYRVGYGYTF. CDR3 nucleotides: TGTGCCAGCAGCGTAGAGTCTTACAGGGTTGGATATGGCTACACCTTC.

The CDR3 loop is CASSFRTGSTYEQYF. CDR3 coding DNA: TGTGCCAGCAGCTTCCGGACAGGGTCAACCTACGAGCAGTACTTC. V gene TRBV11-3 combines with J gene TRBJ2-7, with 8 nucleotides matching TRBD1. The CDR3 totals 15 residues. Germline CDR1 reads SGHNT; CDR2 reads YENEEA. V was clipped by 3 bases and J by 2 bases; unmatched bases: 6.

V gene TRBV9 combines with J gene TRBJ1-3, with D perhaps TRBD1 (5 bases). Germline lookup yields CDR1 SGDLS and CDR2 YYNGEE. Trimming took 3 bases from V and 2 from J, leaving 21 bases between them. The CDR3 totals 18 residues. This chain's CDR3 is CASSADPWGPRAGNTIYF. CDR3 DNA: TGTGCCAGCAGCGCCGACCCTTGGGGCCCTAGAGCTGGAAACACCATATATTTT.

This chain joins TRBV29-1 and TRBJ2-7; 7 bases match TRBD1. CDR1 SQVTM and CDR2 ANQGSEA come from the germline V gene. V lost 1 base and J lost 2; bases outside the gene matches: 8. The CDR3 has 15 residues. CDR3: CSVEGDRETPYEQYF. Here the CDR3 DNA reads TGCAGCGTTGAAGGTGACAGGGAAACTCCCTACGAGCAGTACTTC.

The J gene is TRBJ1-2, the V gene TRBV28; TRBD1 aligns across 8 bases. Trimming cost V 6 bases and J 3 bases; bases outside gene matches: 6. This CDR3 is built from 14 residues. Germline V gene data show CDR1 as MDHEN and CDR2 as SYDVKM. CDR3 bases: TGTGCCAGCAGATCGGGACAGGAAGACTATGGCTACACCTTC. The encoded protein is CASRSGQEDYGYTF.

This chain uses TRBV11-3 with TRBJ2-1; 8 bases are a match to TRBD2. The V gene end was trimmed by 1 base and the J gene end by 8 bases; junction bases not matched to a gene: 4. This CDR3 contains 14 residues. Per the germline V gene, CDR1 is SGHNT and CDR2 is YENEEA. CDR3 bases: TGTGCCAGCAGCTTAGCGGGGGGGCGAGATGAGCAGTTCTTC. Protein sequence: CASSLAGGRDEQFF.

The genes are TRBV5-6 and TRBJ2-3, with TRBD2 matching over 10 bases. CDR1 is SGHDT and CDR2 is YYEEEE in the germline V gene. Losses at the gene ends were 4 bases for V and 4 bases for J; bases not matched to a gene: 6. The CDR3 contains 15 residues. CDR3 sequence: CASSPSSGGPDTQYF. DNA of the CDR3: TGTGCCAGCAGCCCATCTAGCGGGGGACCAGATACGCAGTATTTT.

The chain uses TRBV9 and TRBJ2-7; 9 nucleotides line up with TRBD1. The CDR3 consists of 14 residues. V trimming: 2 bases; J trimming: 3 bases; junction bases outside the gene matches: 3. In germline, CDR1 is SGDLS, CDR2 YYNGEE. The CDR3 region is CASSVGTGLYEQYF. CDR3 DNA: TGTGCCAGCAGCGTGGGGACAGGGCTCTACGAGCAGTACTTC.

J is TRBJ1-5 and V is TRBV10-3, with D hard to call. Germline CDR1 reads ENHRY; CDR2 reads SYGVKD. The CDR3 length is 17 residues. The V gene lost 3 bases and the J gene lost 0 bases, with 15 bases spanning the gap. In DNA form, the CDR3 reads TGTGCCATCAGTGAACTCCCCCACGAAAATAGCAATCAGCCCCAGCATTTT. It is translated as CAISELPHENSNQPQHF.

The genes are TRBV5-1 and TRBJ2-5; D uncertain. The CDR3 sequence is 14 residues long. Germline V gene sequence: CDR1 SGHRS, CDR2 YFSETQ. Trimming removed 0 bases at V and 0 bases at J, with 6 bases between. The CDR3 DNA reads TGCGCCAGCAGCTTGGTGGCGGACCAAGAGACCCAGTACTTC. It encodes CASSLVADQETQYF.

The chain uses TRBV10-2 and TRBJ2-1, with D possibly matching TRBD1 (5 bases). This CDR3 spans 13 amino acids. CDR1 is WSHSY and CDR2 is SAAADI in the germline V gene. Trimming pared 6 bases from V and 2 bases from J, leaving 8 bases between. CDR3 sequence: CASSDRTYNEQFF. CDR3 sequence (DNA): TGCGCCAGCAGCGACAGAACCTACAATGAGCAGTTCTTC.

J is TRBJ2-7 and V is TRBV7-9; the match to TRBD2 covers 7 bases. V gave up 8 bases and J gave up 3 bases; unmatched junction bases: 4. The CDR3 loop spans 12 amino acids. Germline V CDR1 and CDR2: SEHNR, FQNEAQ (reference sequence). Here the CDR3 DNA reads TGTGCCAGCCGGGGGGAAAGCTACGAGCAGTACTTC. It is translated as CASRGESYEQYF.

The chain recombines TRBV18 with TRBJ2-7, with 12 bases matching TRBD2. CDR3 size: 18 residues. Per the germline V gene, CDR1 is KGHSH and CDR2 is LQKENI. The trim removed 6 bases at V and 2 bases at J, leaving 14 bases unmatched. The DNA for the CDR3 is TGTGCCAGCTCGCGAACCACAGGAACTAGCGGGAGGACCTACGAGCAGTACTTC. This encodes CASSRTTGTSGRTYEQYF. Full variable domain (outside the CDR3, taken from reference TRBV18 and TRBJ2-7): NAGVMQNPRHLVRRRGQEARLRCSPMKGHSHVYWYRQLPEEGLKFMVYLQKENIIDESGMPKERFSAEFPKEGPSILRIQQVVRGDSAAYFCASSRTTGTSGRTYEQYFGPGTRLTVT.

The CDR3 protein is CASSLWDRVHEQYF. CDR3 DNA: TGTGCCAGCAGTTTATGGGACAGGGTCCACGAGCAGTACTTC. V gene TRBV28 combines with J gene TRBJ2-7; 8 nucleotides align to TRBD1. CDR1 is MDHEN, CDR2 SYDVKM, per germline. The CDR3 contains 14 residues. V lost 0 bases to trimming and J lost 5 bases; unmatched junction nucleotides: 3.

The chain links TRBV5-1 to TRBJ2-1; D is undetermined. The CDR3 is 12 residues long. V dropped 4 bases and J dropped 7 bases, with 9 bases sitting between them. Germline assignment: CDR1 SGHRS and CDR2 YFSETQ. CDR3 sequence reads: CASSANWNEQFF. The CDR3 DNA is TGCGCCAGCAGCGCGAACTGGAATGAGCAGTTCTTC. Filled out from reference TRBV5-1 and TRBJ2-1, the complete variable domain reads KAGVTQTPRYLIKTRGQQVTLSCSPISGHRSVSWYQQTPGQGLQFLFEYFSETQRNKGNFPGRFSGRQFSNSRSEMNVSTLELGDSALYLCASSANWNEQFFGPGTRLTVL.